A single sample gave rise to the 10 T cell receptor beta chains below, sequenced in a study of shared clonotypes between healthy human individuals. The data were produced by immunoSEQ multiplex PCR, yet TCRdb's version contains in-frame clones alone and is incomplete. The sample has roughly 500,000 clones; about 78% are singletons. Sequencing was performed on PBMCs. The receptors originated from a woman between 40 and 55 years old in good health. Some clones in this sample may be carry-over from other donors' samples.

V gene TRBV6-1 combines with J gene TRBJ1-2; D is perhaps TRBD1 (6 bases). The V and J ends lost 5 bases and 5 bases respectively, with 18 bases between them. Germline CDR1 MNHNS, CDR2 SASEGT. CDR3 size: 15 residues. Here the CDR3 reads CASSPGQPGRYGYTF. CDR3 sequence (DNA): TGTGCCAGCAGTCCCGGACAGCCGGGGAGATATGGCTACACCTTC.

The CDR3 DNA sequence: TGTGCCAGCAGCCCCTGGGACAATCCCCGACTCTACGAGCAGTACTTC. This gives the protein CASSPWDNPRLYEQYF. V is TRBV9 and J is TRBJ2-7; D possibly corresponds to TRBD1 (6 bases). Germline CDR1 SGDLS, CDR2 YYNGEE. The ends were cut back, 4 bases at V and 3 bases at J, with 20 bases in the middle. The length of the CDR3 is 16 residues.

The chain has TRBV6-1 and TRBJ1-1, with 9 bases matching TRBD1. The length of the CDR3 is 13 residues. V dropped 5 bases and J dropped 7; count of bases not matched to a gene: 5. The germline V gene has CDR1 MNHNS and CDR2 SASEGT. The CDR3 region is CASSHQDRGEAFF. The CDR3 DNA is TGTGCCAGCAGTCACCAGGACAGGGGTGAAGCTTTCTTT.

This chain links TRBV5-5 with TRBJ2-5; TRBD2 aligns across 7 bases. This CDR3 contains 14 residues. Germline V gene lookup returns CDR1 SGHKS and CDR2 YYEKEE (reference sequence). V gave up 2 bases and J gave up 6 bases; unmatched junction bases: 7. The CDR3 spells CASSFLGGRQTQYF. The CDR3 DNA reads TGTGCCAGCAGCTTTTTAGGCGGGAGACAGACCCAGTACTTC.

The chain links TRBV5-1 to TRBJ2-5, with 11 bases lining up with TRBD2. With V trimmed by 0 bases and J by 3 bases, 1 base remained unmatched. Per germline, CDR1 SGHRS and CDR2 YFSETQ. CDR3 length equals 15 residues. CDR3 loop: CASSLVSGREETQYF. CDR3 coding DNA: TGCGCCAGCAGCTTGGTTAGCGGGAGGGAAGAGACCCAGTACTTC.

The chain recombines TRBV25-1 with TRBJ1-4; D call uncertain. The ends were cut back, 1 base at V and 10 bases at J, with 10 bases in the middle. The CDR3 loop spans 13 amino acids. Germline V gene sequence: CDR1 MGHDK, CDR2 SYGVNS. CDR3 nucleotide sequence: TGTGCCAGCAGTGAATTCGCCGAGGGAAAACTGTTTTTT. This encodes CASSEFAEGKLFF.

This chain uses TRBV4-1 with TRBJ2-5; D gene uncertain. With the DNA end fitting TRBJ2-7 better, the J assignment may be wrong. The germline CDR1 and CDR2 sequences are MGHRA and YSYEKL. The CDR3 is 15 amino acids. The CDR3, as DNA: TGCGCCAGCAGCAGAGAGTGGTCCCTAGCCTACGAGCAGTACTTC. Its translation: CASSREWSLAYEQYF.

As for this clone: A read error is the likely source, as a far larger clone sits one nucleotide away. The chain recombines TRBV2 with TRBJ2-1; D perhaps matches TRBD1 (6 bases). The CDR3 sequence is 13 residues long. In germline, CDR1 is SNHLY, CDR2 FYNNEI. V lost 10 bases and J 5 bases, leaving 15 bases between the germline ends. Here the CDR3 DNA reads TGTGCCAACGAGGGGACACATAACAATGAGCAGTTCTTC. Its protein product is CANEGTHNNEQFF.

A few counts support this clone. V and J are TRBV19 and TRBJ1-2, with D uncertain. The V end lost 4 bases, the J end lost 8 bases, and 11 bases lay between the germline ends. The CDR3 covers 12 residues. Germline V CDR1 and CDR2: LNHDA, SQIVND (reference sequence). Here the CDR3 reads CASSSGGRGYTF. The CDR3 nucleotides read TGTGCCAGTAGTAGCGGAGGTCGGGGCTACACCTTC.

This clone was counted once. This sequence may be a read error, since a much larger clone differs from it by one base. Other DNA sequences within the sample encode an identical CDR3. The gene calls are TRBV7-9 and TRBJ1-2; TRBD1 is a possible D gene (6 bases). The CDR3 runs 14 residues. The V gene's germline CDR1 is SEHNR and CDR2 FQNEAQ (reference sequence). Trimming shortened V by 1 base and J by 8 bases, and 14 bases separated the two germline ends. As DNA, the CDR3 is TGTGCCAGCAGCTTAGGGGTTGGGGGCTACGGCTACACCTTC. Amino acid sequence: CASSLGVGGYGYTF.